Described below is a single TCR beta chain sequence and its context. Its antigen is not known. Each TCR beta cDNA library carried unique molecular identifiers. T cells numbering roughly 0.9 to 10 million yielded cDNA molecules that totaled about 500,000. TCRdb re-called the PCR reads through MiXCR, storing one row per CDR3 protein. The table records 740,000 or so distinct CDR3 sequences, roughly 50% of them present only once. The sample originates from a study of post-analysis software for immune sequencing data. Study outcomes and limitations: Samples from a shared batch, those prepared together, strongly co-clustered by F measure.

The sample was blood. The sequence was obtained from a girl aged 5-17 years with multiple sclerosis.

CDR3 sequence (DNA): TGTGCCAGCAGTTACTATGGCATTAATGAAAAACTGTTTTTT. This codes for CASSYYGINEKLFF. The chain links TRBV6-6 to TRBJ1-4; D unresolved. V was shortened by 1 base and J by 4 bases, with 7 bases between the two germline ends. CDR3 length equals 14 residues. CDR1 is MNHNY, CDR2 SVGAGI, per germline (reference sequence).